This T cell receptor (beta chain) comes out of a study of siplizumab effects on memory and regulatory T cells. Study-wide findings and caveats: Siplizumab significantly lowered the alloreactive sequences that could be traced to unstimulated CD4+ memory cells. Just a small share of alloreactive clones was traced back to unstimulated subsets.

This CDR3 is 14 amino acids long. V was shortened by 4 bases and J by 5 bases, with 15 bases between the two germline ends. From germline, CDR1 is SGHTA and CDR2 FQGNSA. Assay: immunoSEQ multiplex PCR; the TCRdb copy retains only in-frame clones and omits some. The repertoire has about 120,000 clones, roughly 94% of them found once; the top ten carry about 1.8%. With regard to this clone: Its antigen is not identified.

This rearrangement joins TRBV7-2 to TRBJ2-7, with unresolved D. Input material: non-Treg CD4+ T cells sorted from blood. This receptor was obtained from a human donor in good health. Here the CDR3 DNA reads TGTGCCAGCAGCTCCGAGGTGGGTCGTCACGAGCAGTACTTC. Protein product: CASSSEVGRHEQYF.